The rows below give T cell receptor beta chains drawn from one sample of a study of cytomegalovirus exposure and HLA in healthy donors. Measured with immunoSEQ multiplex PCR; TCRdb has only the in-frame clones, and not every one. The table shows fewer than 200,000 clones, with 75% to 85% occurring only once. Sequencing was carried out using PBMCs. The receptors come from a woman in her fifties or sixties in good health and CMV-seronegative. The CDR3 runs from the conserved cysteine through the conserved F or W. D genes are given only for firm matches. A clone size is listed for some rows: how often the clone was seen (once, few, many), or a class if it is expanded.

j_call: TRBJ2-1; cdr3_length: 17; d_call: TRBD2; clone_size: .; v_call: TRBV7-8; cdr3_nt: TGTGCCAGCATCAAGGGGACTAGCGGGGGGGCGTACAATGAGCAGTTCTTC; cdr3_aa: CASIKGTSGGAYNEQFF
j_call: TRBJ1-1; cdr3_length: 12; d_call: TRBD1; clone_size: .; v_call: TRBV6-1; cdr3_nt: TGTGCCAGCAGTGTGTGGACAGGGGTAGCTTTCTTT; cdr3_aa: CASSVWTGVAFF
j_call: TRBJ1-2; cdr3_length: 16; d_call: TRBD1; clone_size: once; v_call: TRBV27; cdr3_nt: TGTGCCAGCAGTTACCTCTCCCAAGGGGGCGTATATGGCTACACCTTC; cdr3_aa: CASSYLSQGGVYGYTF
j_call: TRBJ1-1; cdr3_length: 15; d_call: .; clone_size: few; v_call: TRBV10-2; cdr3_nt: TGCGCCAGCCGATTCCCGGGGGGCCAGAGCACTGAAGCTTTCTTT; cdr3_aa: CASRFPGGQSTEAFF
j_call: TRBJ2-3; cdr3_length: 15; d_call: TRBD2; clone_size: .; v_call: TRBV14; cdr3_nt: TGTGCCAGCAGCCAAGCGGCGGGAGGGGGCCGTACGCAGTATTTT; cdr3_aa: CASSQAAGGGRTQYF
j_call: TRBJ2-2; cdr3_length: 15; d_call: .; clone_size: once; v_call: TRBV6-1; cdr3_nt: TGTGCCAGCAGTGTTACAGGGTGGAACACCGGGGAGCTGTTTTTT; cdr3_aa: CASSVTGWNTGELFF
j_call: TRBJ1-2; cdr3_length: 15; d_call: TRBD1; clone_size: .; v_call: TRBV27; cdr3_nt: TGTGCCAGCAGTTCTGCCGGGACAGCGAGTATAGGCTACACCTTC; cdr3_aa: CASSSAGTASIGYTF
j_call: TRBJ1-4; cdr3_length: 14; d_call: .; clone_size: .; v_call: TRBV5-4; cdr3_nt: TGTGCCAGCAGCCCCCAGGGTGATGGCGAAAAACTGTTTTTT; cdr3_aa: CASSPQGDGEKLFF
j_call: TRBJ2-7; cdr3_length: 17; d_call: .; clone_size: .; v_call: TRBV10-3; cdr3_nt: TGTGCCATCAGTGAGTCGAATCCCCAGGGTGGTCCTGTAGAGCAGTACTTC; cdr3_aa: CAISESNPQGGPVEQYF
j_call: TRBJ2-5; cdr3_length: 16; d_call: TRBD2; clone_size: .; v_call: TRBV9; cdr3_nt: TGTGCCAGCAGCGTAGGGGGGACTAGCAGTCAAGAGACCCAGTACTTC; cdr3_aa: CASSVGGTSSQETQYF
j_call: TRBJ1-1; cdr3_length: 11; d_call: .; clone_size: .; v_call: TRBV6-6; cdr3_nt: TGTGCCAGCTCGGCGCAAACGGAGGCTTTCTTT; cdr3_aa: CASSAQTEAFF
j_call: TRBJ1-5; cdr3_length: 14; d_call: .; clone_size: once; v_call: TRBV19; cdr3_nt: TGTGCCAGTAGTATGGGGCAGATTAATCAGCCCCAGCATTTT; cdr3_aa: CASSMGQINQPQHF
j_call: TRBJ2-4; cdr3_length: 12; d_call: .; clone_size: .; v_call: TRBV27; cdr3_nt: TGTGCCAGCCAGGGCGGCAAAAACATTCAGTACTTC; cdr3_aa: CASQGGKNIQYF
j_call: TRBJ2-3; cdr3_length: 19; d_call: TRBD2; clone_size: .; v_call: TRBV13; cdr3_nt: TGTGCCAGCAGCGACCTGCTAGCGGGGGGGCCCCAAGGCACAGATACGCAGTATTTT; cdr3_aa: CASSDLLAGGPQGTDTQYF
j_call: TRBJ1-2; cdr3_length: 14; d_call: .; clone_size: once; v_call: TRBV18; cdr3_nt: TGTGCCAGCTCCCCTGAAAGGGAGGGCTATGGCTACACCTTC; cdr3_aa: CASSPEREGYGYTF
j_call: TRBJ2-1; cdr3_length: 13; d_call: .; clone_size: once; v_call: TRBV6-5; cdr3_nt: TGTGCCAGCAGTCAAAGCCCCTACAATGAGCAGTTCTTC; cdr3_aa: CASSQSPYNEQFF
j_call: TRBJ1-6; cdr3_length: 11; d_call: .; clone_size: .; v_call: TRBV30; cdr3_nt: TGTGCCTGGAGTGCCGGTGTAGCCCTCCACTTT; cdr3_aa: CAWSAGVALHF
j_call: TRBJ2-2; cdr3_length: 15; d_call: .; clone_size: .; v_call: TRBV7-9; cdr3_nt: TGTGCCAGCAGCTTATCCGGGGGTCGGACCGGGGAGCTGTTTTTT; cdr3_aa: CASSLSGGRTGELFF
j_call: TRBJ2-1; cdr3_length: 18; d_call: .; clone_size: .; v_call: TRBV7-6; cdr3_nt: TGTGCCAGCAGCTTAGAAGGAGCCAACCCCAGCTCCTACAATGAGCAGTTCTTC; cdr3_aa: CASSLEGANPSSYNEQFF
j_call: TRBJ2-3; cdr3_length: 15; d_call: .; clone_size: .; v_call: TRBV7-6; cdr3_nt: TGTGCCAGCAGCTTACAGCCCCCGGGAATAGATACGCAGTATTTT; cdr3_aa: CASSLQPPGIDTQYF
j_call: TRBJ1-1; cdr3_length: 15; d_call: TRBD1; clone_size: once; v_call: TRBV6-5; cdr3_nt: TGTGCCAGCAGTTACTCCGGGACAGAGAACACTGAAGCTTTCTTT; cdr3_aa: CASSYSGTENTEAFF
j_call: TRBJ2-5; cdr3_length: 17; d_call: TRBD2; clone_size: .; v_call: TRBV2; cdr3_nt: TGTGCCAGCAGTGAACTAGCGGGAGGGCCATTCTTCGAGACCCAGTACTTC; cdr3_aa: CASSELAGGPFFETQYF